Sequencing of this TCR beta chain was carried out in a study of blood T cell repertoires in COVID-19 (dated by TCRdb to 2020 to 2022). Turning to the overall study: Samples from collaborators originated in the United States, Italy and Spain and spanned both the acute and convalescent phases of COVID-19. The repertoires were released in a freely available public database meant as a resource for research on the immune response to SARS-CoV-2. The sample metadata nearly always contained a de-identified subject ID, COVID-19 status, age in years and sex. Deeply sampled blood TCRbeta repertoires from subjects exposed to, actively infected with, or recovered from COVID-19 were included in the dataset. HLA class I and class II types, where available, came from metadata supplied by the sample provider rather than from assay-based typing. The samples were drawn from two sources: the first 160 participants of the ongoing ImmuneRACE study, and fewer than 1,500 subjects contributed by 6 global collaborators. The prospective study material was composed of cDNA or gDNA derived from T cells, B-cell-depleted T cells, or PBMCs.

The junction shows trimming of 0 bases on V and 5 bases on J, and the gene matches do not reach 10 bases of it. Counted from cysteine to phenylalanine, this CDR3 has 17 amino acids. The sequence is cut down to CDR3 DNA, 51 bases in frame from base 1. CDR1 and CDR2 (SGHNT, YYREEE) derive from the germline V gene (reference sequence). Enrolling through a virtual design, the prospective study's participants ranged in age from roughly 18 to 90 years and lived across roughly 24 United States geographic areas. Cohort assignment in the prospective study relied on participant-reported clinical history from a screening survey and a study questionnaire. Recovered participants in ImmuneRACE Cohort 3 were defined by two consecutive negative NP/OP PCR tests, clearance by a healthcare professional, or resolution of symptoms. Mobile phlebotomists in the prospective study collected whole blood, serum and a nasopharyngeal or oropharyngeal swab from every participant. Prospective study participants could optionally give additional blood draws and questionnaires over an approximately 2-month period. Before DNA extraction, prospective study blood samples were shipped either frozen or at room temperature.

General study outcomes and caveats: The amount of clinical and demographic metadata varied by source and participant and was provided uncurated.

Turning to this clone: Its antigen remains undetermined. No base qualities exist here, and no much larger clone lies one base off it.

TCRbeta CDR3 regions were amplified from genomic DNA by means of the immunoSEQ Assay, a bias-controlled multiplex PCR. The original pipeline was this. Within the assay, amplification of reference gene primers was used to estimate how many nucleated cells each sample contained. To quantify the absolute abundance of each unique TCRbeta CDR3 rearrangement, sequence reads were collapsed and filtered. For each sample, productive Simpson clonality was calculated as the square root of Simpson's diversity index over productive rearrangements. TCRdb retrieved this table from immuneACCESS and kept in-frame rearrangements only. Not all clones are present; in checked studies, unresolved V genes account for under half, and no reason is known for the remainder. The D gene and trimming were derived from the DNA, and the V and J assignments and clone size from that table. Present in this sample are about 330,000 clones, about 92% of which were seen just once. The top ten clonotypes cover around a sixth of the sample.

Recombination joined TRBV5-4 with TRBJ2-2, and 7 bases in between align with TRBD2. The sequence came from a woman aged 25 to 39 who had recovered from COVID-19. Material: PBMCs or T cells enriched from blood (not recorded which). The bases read TGTGCCAGCAGCTTGGGCGGGAGACTTTGGGAGACCGGGGAGCTGTTTTTT. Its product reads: CASSLGGRLWETGELFF.